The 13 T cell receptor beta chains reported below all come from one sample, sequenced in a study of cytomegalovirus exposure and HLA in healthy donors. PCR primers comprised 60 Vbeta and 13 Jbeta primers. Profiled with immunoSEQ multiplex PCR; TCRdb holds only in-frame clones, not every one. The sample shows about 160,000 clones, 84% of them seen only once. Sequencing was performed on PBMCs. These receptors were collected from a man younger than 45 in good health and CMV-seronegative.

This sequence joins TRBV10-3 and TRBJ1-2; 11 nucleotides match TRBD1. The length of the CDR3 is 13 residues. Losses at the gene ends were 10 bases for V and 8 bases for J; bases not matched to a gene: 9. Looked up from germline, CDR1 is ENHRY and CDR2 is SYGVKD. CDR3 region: CATREGQGEGYTF. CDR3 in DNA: TGTGCCACCAGGGAGGGACAGGGGGAAGGCTACACCTTC.

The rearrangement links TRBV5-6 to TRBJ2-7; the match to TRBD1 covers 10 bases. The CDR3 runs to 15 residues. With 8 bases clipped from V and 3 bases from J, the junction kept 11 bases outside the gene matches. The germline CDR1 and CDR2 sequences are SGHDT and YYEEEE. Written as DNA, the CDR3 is TGTGCCAGTCCAATTTCCGGGACAGGGGACTACGAGCAGTACTTC. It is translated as CASPISGTGDYEQYF. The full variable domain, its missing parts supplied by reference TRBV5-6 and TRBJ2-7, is DAGVTQSPTHLIKTRGQQVTLRCSPKSGHDTVSWYQQALGQGPQFIFQYYEEEERQRGNFPDRFSGHQFPNYSSELNVNALLLGDSALYLCASPISGTGDYEQYFGPGTRLTVT.

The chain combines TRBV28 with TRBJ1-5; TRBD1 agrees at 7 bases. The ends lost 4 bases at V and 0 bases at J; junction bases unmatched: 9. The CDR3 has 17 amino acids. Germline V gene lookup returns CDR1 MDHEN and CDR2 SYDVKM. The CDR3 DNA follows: TGTGCCAGCAGTTGGGGACAGACTCCTTATAGCAATCAGCCCCAGCATTTT. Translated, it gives CASSWGQTPYSNQPQHF.

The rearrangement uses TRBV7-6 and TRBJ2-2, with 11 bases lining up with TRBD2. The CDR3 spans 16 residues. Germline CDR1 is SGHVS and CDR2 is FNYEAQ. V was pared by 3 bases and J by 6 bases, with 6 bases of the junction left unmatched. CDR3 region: CASSFFSGGAPGELFF. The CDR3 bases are TGTGCCAGCAGCTTCTTTAGCGGGGGGGCCCCCGGGGAGCTGTTTTTT.

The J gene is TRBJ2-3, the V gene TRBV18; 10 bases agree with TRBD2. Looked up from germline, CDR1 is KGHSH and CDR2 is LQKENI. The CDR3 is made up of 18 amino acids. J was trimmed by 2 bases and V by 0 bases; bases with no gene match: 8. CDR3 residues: CASSPPARLAGLTDTQYF. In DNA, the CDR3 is TGTGCCAGCTCACCACCGGCCCGACTAGCGGGTCTCACAGATACGCAGTATTTT. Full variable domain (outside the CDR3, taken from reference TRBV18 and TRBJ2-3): NAGVMQNPRHLVRRRGQEARLRCSPMKGHSHVYWYRQLPEEGLKFMVYLQKENIIDESGMPKERFSAEFPKEGPSILRIQQVVRGDSAAYFCASSPPARLAGLTDTQYFGPGTRLTVL.

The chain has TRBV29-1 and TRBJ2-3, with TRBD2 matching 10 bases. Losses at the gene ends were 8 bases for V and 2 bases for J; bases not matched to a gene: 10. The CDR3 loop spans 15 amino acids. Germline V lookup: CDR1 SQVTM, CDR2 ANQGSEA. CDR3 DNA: TGCAGCCATTCGAGCGGGAGGGCCTCCACAGATACGCAGTATTTT. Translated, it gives CSHSSGRASTDTQYF.

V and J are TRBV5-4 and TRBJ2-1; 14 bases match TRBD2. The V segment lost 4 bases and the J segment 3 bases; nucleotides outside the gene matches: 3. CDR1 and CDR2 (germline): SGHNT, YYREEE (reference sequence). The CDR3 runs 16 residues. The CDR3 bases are TGTGCCAGCAGCCCGACTAGCGGGAGGGTCTACAATGAGCAGTTCTTC. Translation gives CASSPTSGRVYNEQFF.

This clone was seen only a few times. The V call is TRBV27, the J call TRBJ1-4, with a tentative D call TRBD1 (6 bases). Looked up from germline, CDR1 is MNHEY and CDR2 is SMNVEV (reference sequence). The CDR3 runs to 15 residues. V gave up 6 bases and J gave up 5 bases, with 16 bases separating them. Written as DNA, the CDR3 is TGTGCCAGCAGCTGGGCACCTACAGGGAATGAAAAACTGTTTTTT. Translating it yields CASSWAPTGNEKLFF.

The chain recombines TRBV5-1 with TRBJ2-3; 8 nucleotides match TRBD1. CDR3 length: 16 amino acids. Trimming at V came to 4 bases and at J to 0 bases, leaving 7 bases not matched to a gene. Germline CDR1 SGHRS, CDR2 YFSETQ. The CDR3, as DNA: TGCGCCAGCAGCGTGGGACAGGTTCTTAGCACAGATACGCAGTATTTT. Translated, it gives CASSVGQVLSTDTQYF. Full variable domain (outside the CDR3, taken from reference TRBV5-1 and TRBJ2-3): KAGVTQTPRYLIKTRGQQVTLSCSPISGHRSVSWYQQTPGQGLQFLFEYFSETQRNKGNFPGRFSGRQFSNSRSEMNVSTLELGDSALYLCASSVGQVLSTDTQYFGPGTRLTVL.

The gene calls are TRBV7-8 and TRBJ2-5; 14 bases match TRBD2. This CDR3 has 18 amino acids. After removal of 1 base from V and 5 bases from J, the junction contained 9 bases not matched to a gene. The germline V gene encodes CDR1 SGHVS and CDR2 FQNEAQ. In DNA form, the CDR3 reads TGTGCCAGCAGCTTAGGAGGACTAGCGGGGGGTACCAGGGAGACCCAGTACTTC. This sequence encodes CASSLGGLAGGTRETQYF.

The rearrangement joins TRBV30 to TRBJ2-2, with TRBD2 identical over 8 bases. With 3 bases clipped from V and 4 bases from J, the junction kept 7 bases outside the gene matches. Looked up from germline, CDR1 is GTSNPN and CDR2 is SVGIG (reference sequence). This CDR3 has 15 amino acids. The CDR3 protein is CAWRRGGAGTGELFF. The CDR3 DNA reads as TGTGCCTGGAGACGGGGGGGCGCGGGCACCGGGGAGCTGTTTTTT. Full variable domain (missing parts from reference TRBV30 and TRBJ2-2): SQTIHQWPATLVQPVGSPLSLECTVEGTSNPNLYWYRQAAGRGLQLLFYSVGIGQISSEVPQNLSASRPQDRQFILSSKKLLLSDSGFYLCAWRRGGAGTGELFFGEGSRLTVL.

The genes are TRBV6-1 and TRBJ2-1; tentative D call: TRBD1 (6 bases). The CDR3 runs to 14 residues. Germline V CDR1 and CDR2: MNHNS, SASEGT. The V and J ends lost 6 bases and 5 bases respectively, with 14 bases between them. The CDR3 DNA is TGTGCCAGCAGAGACAGGATACTCGACAATGAGCAGTTCTTC. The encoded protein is CASRDRILDNEQFF.

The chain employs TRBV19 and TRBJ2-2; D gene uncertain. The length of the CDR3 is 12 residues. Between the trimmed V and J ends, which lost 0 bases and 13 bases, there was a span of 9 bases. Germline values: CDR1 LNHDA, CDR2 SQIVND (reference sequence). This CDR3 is CASSIDETRLFF. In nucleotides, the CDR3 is TGTGCCAGTAGTATAGATGAGACTCGGCTGTTTTTT.